Listed below are T cell receptor beta chains from one sample, sequenced in a study of shared clonotypes between healthy human individuals. Repertoires were generated with immunoSEQ multiplex PCR, while TCRdb's copy carries only in-frame clones and drops some. Of about 330,000 clones detected, 87% appear once; the ten largest clones hold roughly 17%. Sequences were obtained from memory CD8+ T cells sorted from blood. These receptors originate from a young man in good health. Both conserved end residues are part of each CDR3. Each record gives: D gene, V gene, J gene, clone size, CDR3 DNA, CDR3 protein. The D gene is left open where the match is weak. The size field is filled for only some rows; it gives once, few, many or a size class.

-	TRBV28	TRBJ2-5	-	TGTGCCAGCAGTTTGGACGGACACCAGGAGACCCAGTACTTC	CASSLDGHQETQYF
-	TRBV10-2	TRBJ1-2	-	TGCGCCAGCAGAAAGCCTCTCTATGGCTACACCTTC	CASRKPLYGYTF
-	TRBV7-6	TRBJ1-1	-	TGTGCCAGCAGCTTAGCCTGGCAGGCGAACACTGAAGCTTTCTTT	CASSLAWQANTEAFF
-	TRBV30	TRBJ1-6	-	TGTGCCTGGAGTCCTGACAGTTCACCCCTCCACTTT	CAWSPDSSPLHF
-	TRBV29-1	TRBJ2-5	-	TGCAGCGCATTAGCGGAGCCCTTCCTTGGGGAGACCCAGTACTTC	CSALAEPFLGETQYF
-	TRBV7-6	TRBJ2-5	-	TGTGCCAGCAGCCTCGATCCACTCGGAGACTTTCAAGAGACCCAGTACTTC	CASSLDPLGDFQETQYF
TRBD1	TRBV4-3	TRBJ1-6	-	TGCGCCAGCAGCCAAGGGGACAGGGTAACCTATAATTCACCCCTCCACTTT	CASSQGDRVTYNSPLHF
TRBD2	TRBV6-5	TRBJ2-3	-	TGTGCCAGCAGTTCAACGGGAGGGCTTACAGATACGCAGTATTTT	CASSSTGGLTDTQYF
-	TRBV19	TRBJ2-1	-	TGTGCCAGTAGTGGCGGGCCGAATTACAATGAGCAGTTCTTC	CASSGGPNYNEQFF
-	TRBV9	TRBJ2-7	-	TGTGCCAGCAGCGTAGGGGCATCGGGGGACGAGCAGTACTTC	CASSVGASGDEQYF
-	TRBV5-1	TRBJ2-3	-	TGCGCCAGCAGCTTGGGGGATTTAGACACGCAGTATTTT	CASSLGDLDTQYF
TRBD1	TRBV6-4	TRBJ1-2	-	TGTGCCAGCAGTGCCAGACAGGGGGCCGGCGCTGGCTACACCTTC	CASSARQGAGAGYTF
TRBD2	TRBV10-2	TRBJ2-7	-	TGCGCCAGCAGTGATTGGTTTCGGAAATCTAGCGGGGACACCTACGAGCAGTACTTC	CASSDWFRKSSGDTYEQYF
-	TRBV4-1	TRBJ2-5	-	TGCGCCAGCAGCCAAATGCAGGACAGTAAAGAGACCCAGTACTTC	CASSQMQDSKETQYF
-	TRBV6-5	TRBJ2-1	many	TGTGCCAGCAGTTACTCGACCCTATACAATGAGCAGTTCTTC	CASSYSTLYNEQFF
TRBD1	TRBV4-1	TRBJ1-1	-	TGCGCCAGCAGCCAGGCAGGGGGCTACACTGAAGCTTTCTTT	CASSQAGGYTEAFF
-	TRBV5-7	TRBJ1-4	-	TGTGCCAGCAGCCCGGATTCGGCGAGAACTAATGAAAAACTGTTTTTT	CASSPDSARTNEKLFF
-	TRBV14	TRBJ2-2	-	TGTGCCAGCAGCCCCCGAAGGGGGGTCGCCGGGGAGCTGTTTTTT	CASSPRRGVAGELFF
TRBD2	TRBV13	TRBJ2-1	few	TGTGCCAGCAGCCCGGAGCGGGAGGGCCCGAATGAGCAGTTCTTC	CASSPEREGPNEQFF
TRBD1	TRBV30	TRBJ2-1	once	TGTGCCTGGAGTTTCGGGACAGGGGGCGAGCAGTTCTTC	CAWSFGTGGEQFF
TRBD2	TRBV13	TRBJ2-5	-	TGTGCCAGCAGCTCCCCGGCCGGGACTAACTGGGAGACCCAGTACTTC	CASSSPAGTNWETQYF
-	TRBV27	TRBJ1-3	-	TGTGCCAGCAGTTTATCTGGGGGAAACACCATATATTTT	CASSLSGGNTIYF
TRBD2	TRBV10-3	TRBJ2-5	-	TGTGCCTCGGAGCGGGGGCCGAACCAAGAGACCCAGTACTTC	CASERGPNQETQYF
TRBD1	TRBV28	TRBJ2-7	-	TGTGCCAGCAGCCCAGACGCCGGGACAGGGCTTTCCTACGAGCAGTACTTC	CASSPDAGTGLSYEQYF
-	TRBV5-6	TRBJ2-3	many	TGTGCCAGCAGCTTGTGGTGGGAGACCACTAGCACAGATACGCAGTATTTT	CASSLWWETTSTDTQYF
-	TRBV7-9	TRBJ2-5	-	TGTGCCAGCACCCACGCTAGCGCACAAGAGACCCAGTACTTC	CASTHASAQETQYF
TRBD1	TRBV4-1	TRBJ2-2	-	TGCGCCAGCAGCCAAGACCCGAACAGGGGATACGGGGAGCTGTTTTTT	CASSQDPNRGYGELFF
TRBD1	TRBV6-5	TRBJ2-1	-	TGTGCCAGCCGCTCAGGGGGTGAGAATGAGCAGTTCTTC	CASRSGGENEQFF
TRBD1	TRBV6-6	TRBJ1-2	-	TGTGCCAGCAGTTACTTTCCGGACAGGAACTATGGCTACACCTTC	CASSYFPDRNYGYTF
-	TRBV4-1	TRBJ2-3	-	TGCGCCAGCAGCCAACAGGGGAGCACAGATACGCAGTATTTT	CASSQQGSTDTQYF
-	TRBV27	TRBJ1-5	-	TGTGCCAGCAGTCATACCAGGGTCGGACAGCCCCAGCATTTT	CASSHTRVGQPQHF
TRBD1	TRBV4-1	TRBJ1-2	-	TGCGCCAGCAGCCAAGGACGGGGACAGGGGCCCGCTAACTATGGCTACACCTTC	CASSQGRGQGPANYGYTF
-	TRBV7-3	TRBJ2-1	-	TGTGCCAGCAGCTTGACCGGGACACCCTCCTACAATGAGCAGTTCTTC	CASSLTGTPSYNEQFF
-	TRBV7-9	TRBJ1-1	-	TGTGCCAGCAGCTCTCCGAGGGGCCGGGAGACTGAAGCTTTCTTT	CASSSPRGRETEAFF
TRBD1	TRBV5-1	TRBJ1-3	-	TGCGCCAGCAGCTTGTGGACAGGGGGCATTGGAAACACCATATATTTT	CASSLWTGGIGNTIYF
-	TRBV4-1	TRBJ2-7	few	TGCGCCAGCAGCCAAGGGTTTAGCGTGACCTACGAGCAGTACTTC	CASSQGFSVTYEQYF
-	TRBV5-1	TRBJ2-5	few	TGCGCCAGCAGCTTGAGCCCGAACCAAGAGACCCAGTACTTC	CASSLSPNQETQYF
TRBD1	TRBV27	TRBJ1-5	-	TGTGCCAGCAGCCGCTGGACAGGGGTAGGCAATCAGCCCCAGCATTTT	CASSRWTGVGNQPQHF
-	TRBV13	TRBJ2-3	-	TGTGCCAGCAGCCCCCGGGGCAGGGTACAAGATACGCAGTATTTT	CASSPRGRVQDTQYF
-	TRBV4-1	TRBJ2-7	once	TGCGCCAGCAGCCAAGATGGGGGGACCACCTACGAGCAGTACTTC	CASSQDGGTTYEQYF
-	TRBV14	TRBJ1-3	-	TGTGCCAGCAGCCAAGTTAGAAACACCATATATTTT	CASSQVRNTIYF
TRBD1	TRBV4-1	TRBJ2-7	many	TGCGCCAGCAGCCAAGAAGGACAGGGGCAATCCTACGAGCAGTACTTC	CASSQEGQGQSYEQYF
-	TRBV29-1	TRBJ2-2	-	TGCAGCGCAGGACAGCCCACCGGGGAGCTGTTTTTT	CSAGQPTGELFF
TRBD2	TRBV14	TRBJ2-7	-	TGTGCCAGCAGCCAAGGTAGGGGACTAGCGGCGAACTACGAGCAGTACTTC	CASSQGRGLAANYEQYF
-	TRBV30	TRBJ2-7	-	TGTGCCTGGAGCCGAGGGTTAGAGCAGTACTTC	CAWSRGLEQYF
-	TRBV7-9	TRBJ2-2	many	TGTGCCAGCAGCGCCCGACAGGTAGAGGGCACCGGGGAGCTGTTTTTT	CASSARQVEGTGELFF
-	TRBV10-3	TRBJ1-1	-	TGTGCCATCAGTGATTCAGGGTCTATAGTATCTGAAGCTTTCTTT	CAISDSGSIVSEAFF
-	TRBV6-5	TRBJ1-1	-	TGTGCCAGCGGCATAATGAACACTGAAGCTTTCTTT	CASGIMNTEAFF
-	TRBV10-1	TRBJ2-2	-	TGCGCCAGCAGTGAGCTCGGGAACACCGGGGAGCTGTTTTTT	CASSELGNTGELFF
-	TRBV11-2	TRBJ2-1	-	TGTGCCAGCAGCTTACAATCCCCGTGGTCAGAGGACTACAATGAGCAGTTCTTC	CASSLQSPWSEDYNEQFF
-	TRBV30	TRBJ1-3	-	TGTGCCTGGAATCCGGGACCGGTATATCACTCTGGAAACACCATATATTTT	CAWNPGPVYHSGNTIYF
-	TRBV4-1	TRBJ2-3	-	TGCGCCAGCAGCCAAGGTTCGGGGGCGCAGTATTTT	CASSQGSGAQYF
-	TRBV4-1	TRBJ2-7	-	TGCGCCAGCAGCCAGTTAGACTGGGGCAACTACGAGCAGTACTTC	CASSQLDWGNYEQYF